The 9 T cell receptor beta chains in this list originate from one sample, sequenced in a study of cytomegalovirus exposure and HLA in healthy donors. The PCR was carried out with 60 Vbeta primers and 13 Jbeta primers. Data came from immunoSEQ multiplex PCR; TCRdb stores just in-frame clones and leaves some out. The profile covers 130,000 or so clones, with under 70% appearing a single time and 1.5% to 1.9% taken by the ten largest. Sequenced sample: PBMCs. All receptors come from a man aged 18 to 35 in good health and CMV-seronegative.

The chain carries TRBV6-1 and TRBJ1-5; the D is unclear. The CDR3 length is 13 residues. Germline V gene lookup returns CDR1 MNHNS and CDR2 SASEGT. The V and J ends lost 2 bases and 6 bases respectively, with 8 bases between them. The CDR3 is CASSESFVQPQHF. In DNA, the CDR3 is TGTGCCAGCAGTGAATCTTTTGTTCAGCCCCAGCATTTT.

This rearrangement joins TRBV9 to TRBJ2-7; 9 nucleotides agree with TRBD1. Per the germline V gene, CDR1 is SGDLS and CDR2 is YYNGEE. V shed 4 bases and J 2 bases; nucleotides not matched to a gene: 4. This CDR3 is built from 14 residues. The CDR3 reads CASSLGQGPYEQYF. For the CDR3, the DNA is TGTGCCAGCAGCTTGGGACAGGGACCCTACGAGCAGTACTTC. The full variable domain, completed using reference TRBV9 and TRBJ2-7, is DSGVTQTPKHLITATGQRVTLRCSPRSGDLSVYWYQQSLDQGLQFLIQYYNGEERAKGNILERFSAQQFPDLHSELNLSSLELGDSALYFCASSLGQGPYEQYFGPGTRLTVT.

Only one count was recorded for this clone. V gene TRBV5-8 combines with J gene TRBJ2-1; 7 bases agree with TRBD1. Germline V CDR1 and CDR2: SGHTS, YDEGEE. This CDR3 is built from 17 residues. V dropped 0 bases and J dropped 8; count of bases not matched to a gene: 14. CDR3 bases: TGTGCCAGCAGCTTGGTGGTAGGGGGCTCCGGGGCCGATGAGCAGTTCTTC. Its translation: CASSLVVGGSGADEQFF.

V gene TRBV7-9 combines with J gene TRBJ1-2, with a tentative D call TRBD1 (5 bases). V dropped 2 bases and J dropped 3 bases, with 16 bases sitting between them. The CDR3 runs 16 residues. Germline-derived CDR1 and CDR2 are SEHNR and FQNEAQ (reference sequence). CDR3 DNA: TGTGCCAGCAGCTTATCTCTGGGGGAGGCATACTATGGCTACACCTTC. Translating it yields CASSLSLGEAYYGYTF. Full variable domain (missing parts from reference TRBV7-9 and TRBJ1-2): DTGVSQNPRHKITKRGQNVTFRCDPISEHNRLYWYRQTLGQGPEFLTYFQNEAQLEKSRLLSDRFSAERPKGSFSTLEIQRTEQGDSAMYLCASSLSLGEAYYGYTFGSGTRLTVV.

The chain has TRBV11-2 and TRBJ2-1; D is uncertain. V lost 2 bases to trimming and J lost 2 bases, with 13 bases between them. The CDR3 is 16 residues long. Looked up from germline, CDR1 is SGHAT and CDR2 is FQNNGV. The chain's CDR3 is CASSLSRSGTYNEQFF. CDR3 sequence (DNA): TGTGCCAGCAGCTTATCGAGGAGTGGAACCTACAATGAGCAGTTCTTC.

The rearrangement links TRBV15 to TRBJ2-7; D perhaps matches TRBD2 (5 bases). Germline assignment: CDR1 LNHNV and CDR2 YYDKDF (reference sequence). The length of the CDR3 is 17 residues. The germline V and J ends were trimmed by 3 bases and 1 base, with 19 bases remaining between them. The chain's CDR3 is CATSRDPWRVGSYEQYF. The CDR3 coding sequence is TGTGCCACCAGCAGGGATCCCTGGCGGGTGGGGTCCTACGAGCAGTACTTC.

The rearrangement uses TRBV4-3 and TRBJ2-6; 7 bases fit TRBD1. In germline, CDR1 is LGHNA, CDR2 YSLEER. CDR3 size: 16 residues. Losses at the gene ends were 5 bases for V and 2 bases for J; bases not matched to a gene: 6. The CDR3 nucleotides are TGCGCCAGCAGCTCCGACAGGGTTGCTGGGGCCAACGTCCTGACTTTC. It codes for CASSSDRVAGANVLTF.

The CDR3: CAGQLMNTEAFF. The DNA of the CDR3 is TGTGCCGGACAACTAATGAACACTGAAGCTTTCTTT. The chain has TRBV19 and TRBJ1-1; tentatively, D is TRBD1 (5 bases). Trimming took off 11 bases at V and 0 bases at J, with 10 bases between the two ends. The CDR3 length is 12 residues. Germline CDR1 and CDR2: LNHDA and SQIVND (reference sequence).

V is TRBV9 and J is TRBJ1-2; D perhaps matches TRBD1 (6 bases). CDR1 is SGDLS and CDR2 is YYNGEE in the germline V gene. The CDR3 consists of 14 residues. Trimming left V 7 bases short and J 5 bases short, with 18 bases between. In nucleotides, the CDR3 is TGTGCCAGCGGAGGAGAGGCAGGGGTTTATGGCTACACCTTC. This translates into CASGGEAGVYGYTF.